This T cell receptor (beta chain) was obtained from a study of somatic mutations in cytotoxic T cells in rheumatoid arthritis. Findings of the study overall: Comparison of CD8+ T-cell clonality between rheumatoid arthritis patients and age-matched healthy controls yielded no significant difference.

The table came from immunoSEQ multiplex PCR; TCRdb's copy has only in-frame clones and leaves some out. The sample lists roughly 20,000 clones, around 83% occurring once. CDR3 length: 13 amino acids. Germline V gene data show CDR1 as SGHDT and CDR2 as YYEEEE. V was cut by 4 bases and J by 5 bases, with 11 bases left in between. In the case of this clone: Its antigen remains unknown.

This receptor was taken from an adult with rheumatoid arthritis. This chain joins TRBV5-6 and TRBJ2-3; D remains unclear. What was sequenced was CD8+ T cells sorted from blood. CDR3 sequence (DNA): TGTGCCAGCAGCCTCGATCTCGGAGATACGCAGTATTTT. Its protein product is CASSLDLGDTQYF.